The entry below describes one T cell receptor (beta chain). The authors' processing: Amplification with reference gene primers provided the estimates of nucleated cell counts. Profiled with immunoSEQ multiplex PCR; TCRdb holds only in-frame clones, not every one. The V and J calls and the clone size are those of that table, but D and trimming were determined from the DNA. The sample includes 65,000 or so clones, approximately 80% of them seen just once. This record belongs to a study of blood T cell repertoires in COVID-19. The overall study: COVID-19 samples, acute and convalescent, were from the United States, Italy and Spain.

The CDR3 totals 15 residues. V dropped 6 bases and J dropped 2; count of bases not matched to a gene: 2. The germline V gene has CDR1 SNHLY and CDR2 FYNNEI. This clonotype was obtained from a woman in her forties or fifties with active or convalescent COVID-19. Specimen: peripheral blood. The chain couples TRBV2 to TRBJ1-4, with 11 bases fitting TRBD1. As DNA, the CDR3 is TGTGCCAGCAGCCGGGACAGGGGGACTAATGAAAAACTGTTTTTT. Protein product: CASSRDRGTNEKLFF.